Listed below are T cell receptor beta chains from one sample, sequenced in a study of blood T cell repertoires in COVID-19. TCRdb keeps only in-frame clones here, not all; method: immunoSEQ multiplex PCR. This sample has approximately 200,000 clones, with more than 75% found just once. Sequencing input: PBMCs or T cells enriched from blood (not recorded which). The source is a man aged 25 to 45 in a cohort exposed to, infected with or recovered from COVID-19 (not recorded which). Each CDR3 is given with its conserved first and last residue. Each record gives: D gene, V gene, clone size, J gene, CDR3 protein, CDR3 DNA. The D gene is left open where the match is weak. Size values are once, few and many counts, or a class for expanded clones, and some rows have none.

-,TRBV19,-,TRBJ1-4,CASSTGRGSEKLFF,TGTGCCAGTAGTACCGGACGGGGGAGTGAAAAACTGTTTTTT
-,TRBV21-1,-,TRBJ2-1,CASSKVPDEQFF,TGTGCCAGCAGCAAAGTTCCCGATGAGCAGTTCTTC
TRBD1,TRBV5-4,-,TRBJ2-2,CASSLGTGMRTGELFF,TGTGCCAGCAGCCTAGGGACAGGGATGCGGACCGGGGAGCTGTTTTTT
TRBD1,TRBV27,-,TRBJ2-3,CASLRDRGTDTQYF,TGTGCCAGCCTCCGGGACAGGGGAACAGATACGCAGTATTTT
-,TRBV12-3/TRBV12-4,once,TRBJ1-2,CASSLRQYGYTF,TGTGCCAGCAGTTTAAGACAATATGGCTACACCTTC
TRBD2,TRBV7-3,-,TRBJ2-7,CASSLIAGSYEQYF,TGTGCCAGCAGCCTCATAGCGGGCTCCTACGAGCAGTACTTC
-,TRBV19,-,TRBJ2-5,CASSMGTGWGSETQYF,TGTGCCAGTAGTATGGGAACAGGATGGGGATCGGAGACCCAGTACTTC
-,TRBV3-1/TRBV3-2,-,TRBJ2-7,CASSQDIYEQYF,TGTGCCAGCAGCCAAGATATCTACGAGCAGTACTTC
TRBD1,TRBV14,-,TRBJ1-2,CASSQDPGQGLANYGYTF,TGTGCCAGCAGCCAAGATCCGGGACAGGGCCTCGCTAACTATGGCTACACCTTC
-,TRBV5-6,-,TRBJ1-1,CASSLLTLQDTEAFF,TGTGCCAGCAGCTTACTCACGTTACAGGACACTGAAGCTTTCTTT
-,TRBV7-3,-,TRBJ1-2,CASSFLYNYGYTF,TGTGCCAGCAGCTTTCTCTATAACTATGGCTACACCTTC
-,TRBV11-2,-,TRBJ2-5,CASSFHLEETQYF,TGTGCCAGCAGCTTTCACTTGGAAGAGACCCAGTACTTC
-,TRBV28,-,TRBJ2-1,CAYQRGNEQFF,TGTGCCTACCAAAGGGGCAATGAGCAGTTCTTC
-,TRBV9,-,TRBJ1-1,CASSKYGRRGPTEAFF,TGTGCCAGCAGCAAGTACGGTAGGAGGGGACCCACTGAAGCTTTCTTT
-,TRBV5-1,-,TRBJ1-3,CASSLWGDSGNTIYF,TGCGCCAGCAGCCTATGGGGGGACTCTGGAAACACCATATATTTT
TRBD1,TRBV9,once,TRBJ2-3,CASSEGATQYF,TGTGCCAGCAGCGAGGGGGCAACGCAGTATTTT
TRBD1,TRBV9,-,TRBJ2-3,CASSVRGLDRGKDTQYF,TGTGCCAGCAGCGTGCGAGGGTTAGACAGGGGAAAGGATACGCAGTATTTT
-,TRBV18,-,TRBJ1-4,CASSPPGGTSGEKLFF,TGTGCCAGCTCACCACCGGGAGGGACAAGTGGTGAAAAACTGTTTTTT
TRBD1,TRBV4-1,-,TRBJ1-5,CASSGGGTEPQHF,TGCGCCAGCAGCGGAGGGGGGACAGAGCCCCAGCATTTT
TRBD2,TRBV9,-,TRBJ2-7,CASSPSGYYEQYF,TGTGCCAGCAGTCCTAGCGGCTACTACGAGCAGTACTTC
-,TRBV18,-,TRBJ1-2,CASSHRNPANYGYTF,TGTGCCAGCTCACACAGGAACCCAGCTAACTATGGCTACACCTTC
TRBD1,TRBV3-1/TRBV3-2,-,TRBJ2-1,CASSPYGQGASGNEQFF,TGTGCCAGCAGCCCCTACGGACAGGGGGCCAGTGGAAATGAGCAGTTCTTC
TRBD2,TRBV5-4,once,TRBJ2-1,CASSLGSGTSGNEQFF,TGTGCCAGCAGCTTGGGATCCGGGACTAGCGGCAATGAGCAGTTCTTC
-,TRBV27,-,TRBJ2-1,CASQRNYNEQFF,TGTGCCAGTCAGCGGAACTACAATGAGCAGTTCTTC
-,TRBV24-1,few,TRBJ1-2,CATSDQTGGAMYGYTF,TGTGCCACCAGTGACCAAACTGGGGGCGCGATGTATGGCTACACCTTC
TRBD2,TRBV28,-,TRBJ2-7,CASKSLTSGLSYEQYF,TGTGCCAGCAAGTCACTGACTAGCGGCCTATCCTACGAGCAGTACTTC
TRBD2,TRBV2,once,TRBJ2-1,CASSGDLYSGGLNNEQFF,TGTGCCAGCAGCGGCGACCTTTATAGCGGGGGCCTGAACAATGAGCAGTTCTTC
-,TRBV3-1/TRBV3-2,once,TRBJ1-5,CASSQAGQSKYQPQHF,TGTGCCAGCAGCCAAGCTGGACAGAGCAAGTATCAGCCCCAGCATTTT
-,TRBV4-1,-,TRBJ2-7,CASSQVSSRMYEQYF,TGCGCCAGCAGCCAAGTCTCTAGCCGAATGTACGAGCAGTACTTC
TRBD1,TRBV28,-,TRBJ1-6,CASSSPPGQRVAPLHF,TGTGCCAGCAGTTCCCCACCGGGACAGAGAGTGGCACCCCTCCACTTT
TRBD2,TRBV5-4,-,TRBJ2-1,CASSLETSGYNEQFF,TGTGCCAGCAGCTTGGAGACTAGCGGCTACAATGAGCAGTTCTTC
-,TRBV2,-,TRBJ1-5,CASSPQGQPQHF,TGTGCCAGCAGCCCTCAGGGCCAGCCCCAGCATTTT
TRBD1,TRBV4-2,-,TRBJ2-2,CASSQSTSRDRGTGELFF,TGTGCCAGCAGCCAGTCGACAAGCCGGGACAGGGGCACCGGGGAGCTGTTTTTT
TRBD1,TRBV4-1,few,TRBJ1-2,CASRLRDRGAGGYTF,TGCGCCAGCCGTCTGAGGGACAGGGGAGCGGGTGGCTACACCTTC
-,TRBV6-4,many,TRBJ2-2,CASADFITGELFF,TGTGCCAGCGCGGACTTTATCACCGGGGAGCTGTTTTTT
TRBD1,TRBV5-6,-,TRBJ1-1,CASSFRDRGPGNTEAFF,TGTGCCAGCAGCTTCCGGGACAGGGGGCCGGGGAACACTGAAGCTTTCTTT
-,TRBV28,-,TRBJ2-7,CASSLGQGISYEQYF,TGTGCCAGCAGTTTAGGGCAGGGAATCTCCTACGAGCAGTACTTC
-,TRBV2,-,TRBJ1-3,CASSARDTRGNTIYF,TGTGCCAGCAGTGCGAGGGACACGAGGGGAAACACCATATATTTT
TRBD2,TRBV5-6,few,TRBJ2-5,CASSYGTSGAPLSRETQYF,TGTGCCAGCAGCTATGGGACTAGCGGGGCCCCCCTAAGTCGGGAGACCCAGTACTTC
TRBD1,TRBV7-9,-,TRBJ1-5,CASSQWTGSDQPQHF,TGTGCCAGCAGCCAATGGACAGGGAGCGATCAGCCCCAGCATTTT
TRBD2,TRBV3-1/TRBV3-2,-,TRBJ2-7,CASSRLADTYEQYF,TGTGCCAGCAGCCGACTAGCGGACACCTACGAGCAGTACTTC
-,TRBV11-2,-,TRBJ1-1,CASSLDVSRNTEAFF,TGTGCCAGCAGCTTAGACGTCAGTCGGAACACTGAAGCTTTCTTT
-,TRBV11-3,-,TRBJ2-7,CASSLATLIVTVPRGYEQYF,TGTGCCAGCAGCTTAGCCACCCTTATTGTTACAGTCCCAAGGGGCTACGAGCAGTACTTC
TRBD1,TRBV19,-,TRBJ1-1,CATRDRGLDTEAFF,TGTGCCACCAGAGACAGGGGATTAGACACTGAAGCTTTCTTT
TRBD1,TRBV6-4,once,TRBJ1-1,CASSEGQGTEAFF,TGTGCCAGCAGCGAGGGACAGGGCACTGAAGCTTTCTTT
TRBD1,TRBV5-6,-,TRBJ2-7,CASSTPGDSPYEQYF,TGTGCCAGCAGCACCCCCGGGGACAGTCCCTACGAGCAGTACTTC
TRBD1,TRBV6-5,-,TRBJ1-5,CASSYSGQGDQPQHF,TGTGCCAGCAGTTACTCTGGACAGGGCGATCAGCCCCAGCATTTT